This is a list of T cell receptor beta chains from one sample in a study of T cells after yellow fever vaccination. TCRdb reprocessed the 5' RACE reads via MiXCR and lists one record per CDR3 protein. The table shows a few hundred thousand distinct CDR3 sequences, with approximately 16% occurring only once. This specimen was PBMCs, taken about 5 days after the first yellow fever vaccination. The receptors here all came from a man between 18 and 35 years old who received the YFV17D yellow fever vaccine. The CDR3 runs from the conserved cysteine through the conserved F or W. The D gene is left open where the match is weak. Clone size is stated in some rows and not others, as once, few, many or a class when expanded.

d_gene	abundance	v_gene	j_gene	CDR3nt	CDR3aa
TRBD2	-	TRBV7-2	TRBJ2-7	TGTGCCAGCAGCTTAGTTAGCGGGACTAGCGGCGAGCAGTACTTC	CASSLVSGTSGEQYF
-	-	TRBV30	TRBJ1-3	TGTGCCTGGAGTGTAACCATGGGAAACACCATATATTTT	CAWSVTMGNTIYF
TRBD2	-	TRBV19	TRBJ2-3	TGTGCCAGTGGGGGTTGGCGGGGGGGCCCAGATACGCAGTATTTT	CASGGWRGGPDTQYF
-	-	TRBV12-3/TRBV12-4	TRBJ1-5	TGTGCCAGGGTCCGTCAGCCCCAGCATTTT	CARVRQPQHF
TRBD1	many	TRBV7-6	TRBJ1-1	TGTGCCAGCAGCGCCAACCAGGGGGCTGAAGCTTTCTTT	CASSANQGAEAFF
-	many	TRBV20-1	TRBJ2-2	TGCAGTGCTAGTAACTATGTCGACGGGGAGCTGTTTTTT	CSASNYVDGELFF
-	-	TRBV25-1	TRBJ2-5	TGTGCCAGCAGTAACCAATGGGGGGACAGACAAGAGACCCAGTACTTC	CASSNQWGDRQETQYF
TRBD1	-	TRBV7-2	TRBJ2-2	TGTGCCAGCAGCTTAAACGCCAGGGGGCCCGGGGAGCTGTTTTTT	CASSLNARGPGELFF
TRBD1	-	TRBV10-3	TRBJ1-6	TGTGCCATCACCGACAGGGCGGGCTCACCCCTCCACTTT	CAITDRAGSPLHF
-	few	TRBV4-1	TRBJ1-6	TGCGCCAGCAGCCAAGTAATCTCACCCCTCCACTTT	CASSQVISPLHF
-	-	TRBV6-1	TRBJ2-2	TGTGCCAGCAGTGAGCAGGGTTCCACCGGGGAGCTGTTTTTT	CASSEQGSTGELFF
TRBD1	-	TRBV5-1	TRBJ1-1	TGCGCCAGCAGGAAGACAGGGGAGAACACTGAAGCTTTCTTT	CASRKTGENTEAFF
TRBD2	-	TRBV4-3	TRBJ2-1	TGCGCCAGCAGCTATGGACTAGCGGGGGGGCGTGAGCAGTTCTTC	CASSYGLAGGREQFF
-	few	TRBV7-3	TRBJ2-1	TGTGCCAGCAGTAGGGGTGGGGATATCAATGAGCAGTTCTTC	CASSRGGDINEQFF
TRBD2	few	TRBV29-1	TRBJ2-1	TGCAGCGACCGCGGGGCTAGCGGGGATGAGCAGTTCTTC	CSDRGASGDEQFF
-	-	TRBV3-1	TRBJ1-1	TGTGCCAGCAGCTGGGCAACAAACACTGAAGCTTTCTTT	CASSWATNTEAFF
TRBD1	-	TRBV5-1	TRBJ2-7	TGCGCCAGCAGACAGGGGATTCCTTCCTACGAGCAGTACTTC	CASRQGIPSYEQYF
-	once	TRBV3-1	TRBJ2-5	TGTGCCAGCAGCCGTATCGGGGCGGGGGAGACCCAGTACTTC	CASSRIGAGETQYF
-	few	TRBV6-2/TRBV6-3	TRBJ1-2	TGTGCCAGCACCCCACGGGAGGGAATAACTACTATGAGAGGCTTCCGCTACACCTTC	CASTPREGITTMRGFRYTF
-	-	TRBV12-1	TRBJ1-5	TGTGCCAGCAGCGCCGAGCCCGACAGGGGGACCGATCAGCCCCAGCATTTT	CASSAEPDRGTDQPQHF
-	few	TRBV4-1	TRBJ2-5	TGCGCCAGCAGCCAAGTAAGGGACCTAAGGGAGACCCAGTACTTC	CASSQVRDLRETQYF
-	many	TRBV7-9	TRBJ1-2	TGTGCCAGCAGCTTACAGGAGTATGGCTACACCTTC	CASSLQEYGYTF
-	-	TRBV11-3	TRBJ2-7	TGTGCCAGCAGCTTAGAGGCTAGGGGCTACGAGCAGTACTTC	CASSLEARGYEQYF
TRBD1	-	TRBV12-3/TRBV12-4	TRBJ2-6	TGTGCCAGCAGTTTTAACAGGGGAGCTGGGGCCAACGTCCTGACTTTC	CASSFNRGAGANVLTF
TRBD2	-	TRBV7-6	TRBJ2-3	TGTGCCAGCAGCCGGGGGGGGAACACAGATACGCAGTATTTT	CASSRGGNTDTQYF
TRBD1	few	TRBV6-1	TRBJ1-4	TGTGCCAGCAAAGACAGGGGGCAATGGGATTCTGAAAAACTGTTTTTT	CASKDRGQWDSEKLFF
TRBD2	many	TRBV29-1	TRBJ2-3	TGCAGCGCTAGCGGGGGCCTCACAGATACGCAGTATTTT	CSASGGLTDTQYF
TRBD1	-	TRBV10-3	TRBJ2-2	TGTGCCATCAGTGCAGTGGCCGCGACAGGGGTCGTCGGGGAGCTGTTTTTT	CAISAVAATGVVGELFF
-	few	TRBV7-9	TRBJ2-7	TGTGCCAGCAGCTCGACGGAGGTAGGGGCAAACGAGCAGTACTTC	CASSSTEVGANEQYF
-	few	TRBV19	TRBJ1-2	TGTGCCAGTAGTATGACCGGCCAAAACTATGGCTACACCTTC	CASSMTGQNYGYTF
TRBD2	-	TRBV14	TRBJ2-1	TGTGCCAGCAGCCCGCCCAGACGGGGGGACAATGAGCAGTTCTTC	CASSPPRRGDNEQFF
TRBD2	-	TRBV9	TRBJ2-3	TGTGCCAGCAGCGACCGGGGGGAAACCACAGATACGCAGTATTTT	CASSDRGETTDTQYF
-	few	TRBV6-2/TRBV6-3	TRBJ2-2	TGTGCCAGCAGTTACATGGGCGGAATGAACACCGGGGAGCTGTTTTTT	CASSYMGGMNTGELFF
TRBD2	few	TRBV7-2	TRBJ2-3	TGTGCCAGCAGCTTAGTTCCAGCGGGGGGCCCCCCTTATACGCAGTATTTT	CASSLVPAGGPPYTQYF
TRBD1	many	TRBV18	TRBJ2-3	TGTGCCAGCTCACCGGGGACAGGGGGAGATACGCAGTATTTT	CASSPGTGGDTQYF
-	-	TRBV7-6	TRBJ2-3	TGTGCCAGCAGCCACTACCGCACAGATACGCAGTATTTT	CASSHYRTDTQYF
-	-	TRBV6-5	TRBJ1-1	TGTGCCAGCAGTTATGGGGGCTTTACGCCGGCTTTCTTT	CASSYGGFTPAFF
-	many	TRBV27	TRBJ1-5	TGTGCCAGCAGTTTGAAGAGTAGCAATCAGCCCCAGCATTTT	CASSLKSSNQPQHF
TRBD2	few	TRBV6-5	TRBJ2-3	TGTGCCAGCAGTTACTCGATAGCGGGGTTCACAGATACGCAGTATTTT	CASSYSIAGFTDTQYF
-	few	TRBV12-3/TRBV12-4	TRBJ2-3	TGTGCCAGCAGCACCCCGGAAGACACAGATACGCAGTATTTT	CASSTPEDTDTQYF
-	few	TRBV10-3	TRBJ2-7	TGTGCCATCAGGGGTTGGCAGGGACAATATCAGGAAGAGCAGTACTTC	CAIRGWQGQYQEEQYF
-	few	TRBV5-1	TRBJ2-3	TGCGCCAGCAGCTTGCCCCCCTCAGGCACAGATACGCAGTATTTT	CASSLPPSGTDTQYF
-	few	TRBV5-5	TRBJ2-6	TGTGCCAGCAGCAAAGAGGGGCGGATCTCTGGGGCCAACGTCCTGACTTTC	CASSKEGRISGANVLTF
-	few	TRBV20-1	TRBJ2-3	TGCAGTGCCAAGGGGGGCGATACGCAGTATTTT	CSAKGGDTQYF
-	-	TRBV29-1	TRBJ2-3	TGCAGCGCCCGGACAGACACAGATACGCAGTATTTT	CSARTDTDTQYF
-	few	TRBV25-1	TRBJ1-3	TGTGCCAGCAGTGGGAGTAACACCATATATTTT	CASSGSNTIYF
-	-	TRBV5-1	TRBJ1-4	TGCGCCAGCAGCCCCATGGGTGCAACTAATGAAAAACTGTTTTTT	CASSPMGATNEKLFF
TRBD2	many	TRBV29-1	TRBJ2-5	TGCAGCGTTGAAGATCTCCATCGGGGGGACTTCTGGCACCAGTACTTC	CSVEDLHRGDFWHQYF
-	-	TRBV10-3	TRBJ2-5	TGTGCCATCAGTGAAGTAGCGGTCCAAGAGACCCAGTACTTC	CAISEVAVQETQYF
-	few	TRBV7-6	TRBJ2-3	TGTGCCAGCAGCGTGACGGGGGCGAGCACAGATACGCAGTATTTT	CASSVTGASTDTQYF
-	-	TRBV20-1	TRBJ1-5	TGCAGTGCGACTCAGGTTTATAGCAATCAGCCCCAGCATTTT	CSATQVYSNQPQHF
-	-	TRBV6-5	TRBJ2-7	TGTGCCAGCAGTTACGCAGGGTTTTCCAACGAGCAGTACTTC	CASSYAGFSNEQYF
TRBD1	-	TRBV3-1	TRBJ2-1	TGTGCCAGCAGCCAAGAAACCGGGACAGAGAATGAGCAGTTCTTC	CASSQETGTENEQFF
-	few	TRBV6-1	TRBJ1-2	TGTGCCAGTCTACAGGAGGGTGATGGCTACACCTTC	CASLQEGDGYTF
-	many	TRBV28	TRBJ2-1	TGTGCCAGCAGTTCCCCCCAGGATGAGCAGTTCTTC	CASSSPQDEQFF
TRBD1	few	TRBV7-3	TRBJ2-1	TGTGCCAGCAGCTTAGATGCTCGGGACAGCTCCTACAATGAGCAGTTCTTC	CASSLDARDSSYNEQFF
-	few	TRBV9	TRBJ2-5	TGTGCCAGCAGCGTAGGGGCCCTAAAGACTTCTCAAGAGACCCAGTACTTC	CASSVGALKTSQETQYF
TRBD1	few	TRBV6-1	TRBJ2-1	TGTGCCAGCAGGAAAGACAGGGCCTTTTACAATGAGCAGTTCTTC	CASRKDRAFYNEQFF
-	many	TRBV7-6	TRBJ2-1	TGTGCCAGCAGCTTAGGGGGCCTGGGTGAGCAGTTCTTC	CASSLGGLGEQFF
-	many	TRBV5-1	TRBJ2-5	TGCGCCAGCAGCCCCCGTTTCCCAGGCTGGGAGACCCAGTACTTC	CASSPRFPGWETQYF